These 13 T cell receptor beta chains were sequenced from one sample in a study of blood T cell repertoires in COVID-19. Profiling relied on immunoSEQ multiplex PCR, and the TCRdb table lists in-frame clones only, not all of them. In the table there are 150,000 to 200,000 clones, about 88% of which are singletons. The sample comprised peripheral blood. These receptors were taken from a woman at least 80 years old with COVID-19, enrolled during active disease.

This clone appeared once. The chain couples TRBV5-8 to TRBJ1-5; 7 positions agree with TRBD1. The germline V gene encodes CDR1 SGHTS and CDR2 YDEGEE. With V trimmed by 4 bases and J by 6 bases, 7 bases remained unmatched. This CDR3 is 14 amino acids long. The CDR3 DNA follows: TGTGCCAGCAGCGCCAGAGGGGGCGGTCAGCCCCAGCATTTT. Translation: CASSARGGGQPQHF.

The rearrangement links TRBV5-1 to TRBJ2-1; a weak D match, TRBD2 (5 bases). This CDR3 is built from 15 residues. V lost 5 bases, J lost 9 bases, and 21 bases lay in between. Germline lookup yields CDR1 SGHRS and CDR2 YFSETQ. The CDR3, as DNA: TGCGCCAGCAGAAGGGAGCCTAGTGCATCGGGTGAGCAGTTCTTC. Translation: CASRREPSASGEQFF. The complete variable domain, with remaining parts taken from reference TRBV5-1 and TRBJ2-1, reads KAGVTQTPRYLIKTRGQQVTLSCSPISGHRSVSWYQQTPGQGLQFLFEYFSETQRNKGNFPGRFSGRQFSNSRSEMNVSTLELGDSALYLCASRREPSASGEQFFGPGTRLTVL.

There are a few counts of this clone. J is TRBJ1-5 and V is TRBV12-3 or TRBV12-4; no clear D. The CDR3 covers 13 residues. Trimming took off 7 bases at V and 7 bases at J, with 14 bases between the two ends. CDR3 sequence: CASTHGERQPQHF. CDR3 nucleotides: TGTGCCAGCACCCACGGGGAAAGGCAGCCCCAGCATTTT.

V gene TRBV7-3 combines with J gene TRBJ2-1; TRBD2 aligns across 8 bases. The CDR3 consists of 15 residues. Germline CDR1 reads SGHTA; CDR2 reads FQGTGA. V lost 4 bases and J lost 2; bases outside the gene matches: 4. The CDR3 spells CASSSGLGTYNEQFF. The CDR3 region has the DNA TGTGCCAGCAGCTCGGGACTAGGTACCTACAATGAGCAGTTCTTC. Looking up the rest from reference TRBV7-3 and TRBJ2-1 gives the full variable domain: GAGVSQTPSNKVTEKGKYVELRCDPISGHTALYWYRQSLGQGPEFLIYFQGTGAADDSGLPNDRFFAVRPEGSVSTLKIQRTERGDSAVYLCASSSGLGTYNEQFFGPGTRLTVL.

The chain links TRBV29-1 to TRBJ2-7, with D unresolved. Germline CDR1 SQVTM, CDR2 ANQGSEA. CDR3 length: 13 amino acids. V was trimmed by 7 bases and J by 6 bases, leaving 19 bases between them. Written as DNA, the CDR3 is TGCAGCGCTGCTCAGAACGCGGTCGCCGAGCAGTACTTC. Translation: CSAAQNAVAEQYF.

The rearrangement links TRBV5-1 to TRBJ2-3; 10 bases are shared with TRBD2. J gave up 6 bases and V 4 bases, and 8 bases lay outside the gene matches. In germline, CDR1 is SGHRS, CDR2 YFSETQ. The CDR3 is made up of 15 amino acids. Written as DNA, the CDR3 is TGCGCCAGCAGCCTGACTAGCGGGTCCTGGGATACGCAGTATTTT. It specifies CASSLTSGSWDTQYF.

This sequence joins TRBV7-2 and TRBJ2-7; 9 bases are shared with TRBD1. Trimming took 1 base from V and 4 from J; bases not matched to a gene: 8. This CDR3 has 16 residues. Per the germline V gene, CDR1 is SGHTA and CDR2 is FQGNSA. The DNA of the CDR3 is TGTGCCAGCAGCTTAGAGCCGGCGGACAGGGGTTACGAGCAGTACTTC. This gives the protein CASSLEPADRGYEQYF.

The chain is built from TRBV2 and TRBJ1-4; tentatively, D is TRBD1 (5 bases). The CDR3 loop spans 15 amino acids. The V gene's germline CDR1 is SNHLY and CDR2 FYNNEI. V dropped 0 bases and J dropped 7 bases, with 12 bases sitting between them. The CDR3 here is CASSEADLGAEKLFF. The DNA for the CDR3 is TGTGCCAGCAGTGAAGCGGACCTTGGGGCTGAAAAACTGTTTTTT. Filled out from reference TRBV2 and TRBJ1-4, the complete variable domain reads EPEVTQTPSHQVTQMGQEVILRCVPISNHLYFYWYRQILGQKVEFLVSFYNNEISEKSEIFDDQFSVERPDGSNFTLKIRSTKLEDSAMYFCASSEADLGAEKLFFGSGTQLSVL.

For the CDR3, the DNA is TGTGCCAGCAGTTCCCGACGGGCCTACGAGCAGTACTTC. Its protein product is CASSSRRAYEQYF. The V call is TRBV12-3 or TRBV12-4, the J call TRBJ2-7; D is undetermined. V lost 4 bases, J lost 2 bases, and 9 bases lay in between. The CDR3 has 13 residues.

J is TRBJ2-3 and V is TRBV29-1; 7 positions match TRBD2. The ends lost 2 bases at V and 0 bases at J; junction bases unmatched: 8. CDR3 length: 16 amino acids. Looked up from germline, CDR1 is SQVTM and CDR2 is ANQGSEA. Here the CDR3 reads CSVEQVAGSSTDTQYF. The CDR3 nucleotides read TGCAGCGTTGAACAGGTAGCGGGCTCTAGCACAGATACGCAGTATTTT.

V usage is TRBV7-2 and J usage is TRBJ2-7, with TRBD2 matching over 7 bases. Germline assignment: CDR1 SGHTA and CDR2 FQGNSA. Trimming removed 2 bases from V and 6 bases from J; junction bases left unmatched: 7. CDR3 length: 14 residues. CDR3 in amino acids: CASSLMAGGGEQYF. In DNA form, the CDR3 reads TGTGCCAGCAGCTTAATGGCAGGCGGGGGCGAGCAGTACTTC.

V usage is TRBV6-5 and J usage is TRBJ1-6; D is ambiguous. The ends were cut back, 8 bases at V and 7 bases at J, with 15 bases in the middle. The CDR3 extends over 14 amino acids. Per germline, CDR1 MNHEY and CDR2 SVGAGI. The CDR3 spells CASGISRGNSPLHF. The CDR3 DNA follows: TGTGCCAGCGGGATAAGTCGGGGAAATTCACCCCTCCACTTT.

The chain has TRBV5-1 and TRBJ2-1; TRBD2 matches 14 bases. The trim removed 4 bases at V and 4 bases at J, leaving 7 bases unmatched. The CDR3 totals 17 residues. Germline V gene sequence: CDR1 SGHRS, CDR2 YFSETQ. The CDR3 DNA reads as TGCGCCAGCAGCCCCTATGGGACTAGCGGGGGTTACAATGAGCAGTTCTTC. Protein sequence: CASSPYGTSGGYNEQFF.